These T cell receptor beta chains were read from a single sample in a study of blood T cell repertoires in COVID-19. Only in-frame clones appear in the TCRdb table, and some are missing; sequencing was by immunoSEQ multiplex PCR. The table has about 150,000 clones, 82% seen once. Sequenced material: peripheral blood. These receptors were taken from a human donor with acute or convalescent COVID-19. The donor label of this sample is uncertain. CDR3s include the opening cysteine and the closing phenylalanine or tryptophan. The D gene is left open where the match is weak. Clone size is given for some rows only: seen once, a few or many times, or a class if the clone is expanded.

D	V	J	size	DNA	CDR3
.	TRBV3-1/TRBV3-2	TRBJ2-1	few	TGTGCCAGCAGCGGCAGATACAATGAGCAGTTCTTC	CASSGRYNEQFF
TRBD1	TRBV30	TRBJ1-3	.	TGTGCCTGGGGACAGGGGGCGTTAGCCGGAAACACCATATATTTT	CAWGQGALAGNTIYF
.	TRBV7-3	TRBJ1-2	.	TGTGCCAGCAGCTTAGGAGGAGCCTATGGCTACACCTTC	CASSLGGAYGYTF
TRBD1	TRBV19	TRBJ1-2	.	TGTGCCAGTACGCCAAGGGGGACAGGGGATAGTGGCTACACCTTC	CASTPRGTGDSGYTF
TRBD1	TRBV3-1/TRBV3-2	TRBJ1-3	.	TGTGCCAGCAGCCCTGGGACAGTCTCTGGAAACACCATATATTTT	CASSPGTVSGNTIYF
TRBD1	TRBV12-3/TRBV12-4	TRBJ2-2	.	TGTGCCAGCAGACCGACAGGGGCGGGGGAGCTGTTTTTT	CASRPTGAGELFF
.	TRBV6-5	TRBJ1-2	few	TGTGCCAGCAGTTACGCGGGAGGGGGCTATGGCTACACCTTC	CASSYAGGGYGYTF
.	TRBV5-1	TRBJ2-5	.	TGCGCCAGCAGCCCAGGGTGGGAGACCCAGTACTTC	CASSPGWETQYF
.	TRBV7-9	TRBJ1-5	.	TGTGCCAGCAGCTCCAGGGGCAATCAGCCCCAGCATTTT	CASSSRGNQPQHF
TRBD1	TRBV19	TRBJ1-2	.	TGTGCCAGTAGTATTAGGACAGGCTATGGCTACACCTTC	CASSIRTGYGYTF
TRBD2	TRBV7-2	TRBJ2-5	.	TGTGCCAGCAGCACTCGGGGGGTCTCGGGTGAGACCCAGTACTTC	CASSTRGVSGETQYF
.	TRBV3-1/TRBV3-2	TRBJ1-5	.	TGTGCCAGCAGCCAAGAGGCAGGATTGGGCAATCAGCCCCAGCATTTT	CASSQEAGLGNQPQHF
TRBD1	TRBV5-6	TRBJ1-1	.	TGTGCCAGCAGTTCGACAGGGATTTTGGGCACTGAAGCTTTCTTT	CASSSTGILGTEAFF
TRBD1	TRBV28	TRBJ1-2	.	TGTGCCAGCAGCCTTGGGACAGGGGGTTTTGAGGGCTATGGCTACACCTTC	CASSLGTGGFEGYGYTF
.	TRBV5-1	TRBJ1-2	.	TGCGCCAGCAGCTTTCGAGGCGGTCTGGAGGGTTCGGACTATGGCTACACCTTC	CASSFRGGLEGSDYGYTF
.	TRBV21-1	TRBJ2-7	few	TGTGCCAGCACCCTAGAAAGGGGGCGCTTATACGAGCAGTACTTC	CASTLERGRLYEQYF
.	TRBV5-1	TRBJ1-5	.	TGCGCCAGCAGCTTGTTGGGCTCAGGACAGCCCCAGCATTTT	CASSLLGSGQPQHF
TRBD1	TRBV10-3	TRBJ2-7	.	TGTGCCATCAGTGAGGGGGACAGGGGTTCGTACGAGCAGTACTTC	CAISEGDRGSYEQYF
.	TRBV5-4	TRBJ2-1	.	TGTGCCAGCAGCTTGGATTCTGGCAGGACACATGAGCAGTTCTTC	CASSLDSGRTHEQFF
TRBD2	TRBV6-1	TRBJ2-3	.	TGTGCCAGCAGTGATCCCTCCTTGGGGGGGGATACGCAGTATTTT	CASSDPSLGGDTQYF
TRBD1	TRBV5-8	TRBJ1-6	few	TGTGCCAGCAGCTTGCGAGGAACACCGGGACAGGGAACTTCACCCCTCCACTTT	CASSLRGTPGQGTSPLHF
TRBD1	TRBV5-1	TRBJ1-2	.	TGCGCCAGCAGCCGGGACAGGGAGTCGTCGGCTGGCTACACCTTC	CASSRDRESSAGYTF
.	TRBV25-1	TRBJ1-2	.	TGTGCCAGCAGTGAATATGGGTTCGGGAGTAGCTATGGCTACACCTTC	CASSEYGFGSSYGYTF
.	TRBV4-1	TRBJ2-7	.	TGCGCCAGCAGCCAAGGTCCCGTGAGCGAGCAGTACTTC	CASSQGPVSEQYF
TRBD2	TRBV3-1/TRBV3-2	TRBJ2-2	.	TGTGCCAGCAGCGAACTAACGGGGGGGCTCCAACCCGGGGAGCTGTTTTTT	CASSELTGGLQPGELFF
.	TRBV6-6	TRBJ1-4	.	TGTGCCAGCAGTCATTCAGGGGCTAATGAAAAACTGTTTTTT	CASSHSGANEKLFF
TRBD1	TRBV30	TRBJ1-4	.	TGTGCCTGGAGACGTACCCAGGGGGCCGAAAAACTGTTTTTT	CAWRRTQGAEKLFF
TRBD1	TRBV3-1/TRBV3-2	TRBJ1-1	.	TGTGCCAGCAGCCCCCAAGGGACAGGGGCCCGTGAAGCTTTCTTT	CASSPQGTGAREAFF
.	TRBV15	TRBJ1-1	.	TGTGCCACCAGCAGAGTACAGGGCTGGGCTTTCTTT	CATSRVQGWAFF
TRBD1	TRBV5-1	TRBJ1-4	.	TGCGCCAGCGCCATCACTCAGGGGGCAGGGGAAAAACTGTTTTTT	CASAITQGAGEKLFF
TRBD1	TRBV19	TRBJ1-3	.	TGTGCCAGTGTGGGACAGAGTTCTGGAAACACCATATATTTT	CASVGQSSGNTIYF
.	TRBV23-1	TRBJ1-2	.	TGCGCCAGCAGTCAATCGGTCCTTTATTTAGACAGTCCACCTGGCGGCTACACCTTC	CASSQSVLYLDSPPGGYTF
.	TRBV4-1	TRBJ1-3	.	TGCGCCAGCAGCCAACGTCGGACAGAAGTAGCCTCTGGAAACACCATATATTTT	CASSQRRTEVASGNTIYF
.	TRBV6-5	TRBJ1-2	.	TGTGCCAGCAGTTACTCGAAAGGGGTTGGTAACTATGGCTACACCTTC	CASSYSKGVGNYGYTF
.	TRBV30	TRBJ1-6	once	TGTGCCTGGAGCTCCCCCTATTCACCCCTCCACTTT	CAWSSPYSPLHF
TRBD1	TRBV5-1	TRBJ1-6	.	TGCGCCAGCAGCCTAGGGACAGCCCTTTCTCTGCCCCTCCACTTT	CASSLGTALSLPLHF
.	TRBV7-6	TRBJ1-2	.	TGTGCCAGCAGCCCTCAGGTCCAGGGTACGGGCTACACCTTC	CASSPQVQGTGYTF
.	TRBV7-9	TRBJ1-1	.	TGTGCCAGCAGCTACGGGTCCATCGCTGAAGCTTTCTTT	CASSYGSIAEAFF
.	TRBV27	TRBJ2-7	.	TGTGCCAGCAGTTTAGCATTCAATGGAGGCTACGAGCAGTACTTC	CASSLAFNGGYEQYF
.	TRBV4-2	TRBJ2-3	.	TGTGCCAGCAGCCAAGAGAACACGGGGAGGAGGACAGATACGCAGTATTTT	CASSQENTGRRTDTQYF
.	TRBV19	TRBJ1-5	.	TGTGCCAGTAGTGTAGGCCTTCAGAGCAATCAGCCCCAGCATTTT	CASSVGLQSNQPQHF
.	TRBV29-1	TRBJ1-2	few	TGCAGCGTTGAGATGTGGGTGGAAGGGGGCTATGGCTACACCTTC	CSVEMWVEGGYGYTF
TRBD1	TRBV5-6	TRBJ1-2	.	TGTGCCAGCAGCTTGACGGGACAGGGAGCAGGCTACACCTTC	CASSLTGQGAGYTF
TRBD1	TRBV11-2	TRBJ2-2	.	TGTGCCAGCAGCACAGGGGATCCGAACACCGGGGAGCTGTTTTTT	CASSTGDPNTGELFF
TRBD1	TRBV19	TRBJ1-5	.	TGTGCCAGTAGGGCCGGGACAGCGCCCTATAGCAATCAGCCCCAGCATTTT	CASRAGTAPYSNQPQHF
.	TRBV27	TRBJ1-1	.	TGTGCCAGCAGTTTATCTCGACAGAACACTGAAGCTTTCTTT	CASSLSRQNTEAFF
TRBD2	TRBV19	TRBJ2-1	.	TGTGCCAGTAGAAGTAGGACTAGCGGGGCCTACAATGAGCAGTTCTTC	CASRSRTSGAYNEQFF
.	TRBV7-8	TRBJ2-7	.	TGTGCCAGCAGCTTGCGTCGAGCAGGAGGTTGGGACGAGCAGTACTTC	CASSLRRAGGWDEQYF
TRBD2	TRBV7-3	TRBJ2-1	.	TGTGCCAGCAGCTTAAGCAGGACTAGCGGGGGGAATGAGCAGTTCTTC	CASSLSRTSGGNEQFF
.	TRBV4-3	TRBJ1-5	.	TGCGCCAGCAGCCAAGATCCCGGTTACAATCAGCCCCAGCATTTT	CASSQDPGYNQPQHF
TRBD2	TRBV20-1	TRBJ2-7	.	TGCAGTGCTAGTCGAGCGGGGAGTTCCTACGAGCAGTACTTC	CSASRAGSSYEQYF
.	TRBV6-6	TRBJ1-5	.	TGTGCCAGCAGTAAAAAAGCGACGGGGAGCAATCAGCCCCAGCATTTT	CASSKKATGSNQPQHF